Below are 17 T cell receptor beta chains sequenced from a single sample in a study of T cells after yellow fever vaccination. TCRdb analysed the 5' RACE reads with MiXCR anew, one entry per CDR3 protein. The sample lists 95,000 to 100,000 distinct CDR3 sequences, 5.8% occurring once. This sample comprised CD8+ T cells sorted from PBMCs, obtained 10 days after the yellow fever booster vaccination. Receptor source: a man between 18 and 29 years old who received the YFV17D yellow fever vaccine.

V usage is TRBV6-5 and J usage is TRBJ2-7; D is uncertain. Germline lookup yields CDR1 MNHEY and CDR2 SVGAGI. The CDR3 is 11 amino acids. Trimming removed 4 bases at V and 3 bases at J, with 4 bases between. The CDR3 reads CASSLFYEQYF. CDR3 coding DNA: TGTGCCAGCAGTTTGTTCTACGAGCAGTACTTC.

The V gene is TRBV29-1, the J gene TRBJ2-2; possibly TRBD1 for D (5 bases). There are 14 residues in the CDR3. Germline V gives CDR1 SQVTM, CDR2 ANQGSEA. Between the trimmed V and J ends, which lost 5 bases and 6 bases, there was a span of 16 bases. The CDR3 here is CSVMTALRSGELFF. CDR3 DNA: TGCAGCGTTATGACAGCGCTGCGTTCCGGGGAGCTGTTTTTT.

V is TRBV7-2 and J is TRBJ2-3, with 9 positions matching TRBD2. CDR3 length: 16 amino acids. V lost 1 base, J lost 3 bases, and 5 bases stayed unmatched. Per germline, CDR1 SGHTA and CDR2 FQGNSA. CDR3 coding DNA: TGTGCCAGCAGCTTAGACCTGACTAGCGGTACAGATACGCAGTATTTT. Translation gives CASSLDLTSGTDTQYF.

The CDR3 nucleotides are TGCAGCCTCTCAACGAAGAACACTGAAGCTTTCTTT. Its protein is CSLSTKNTEAFF. This chain joins TRBV29-1 and TRBJ1-1; no clear D. Germline-derived CDR1 and CDR2 are SQVTM and ANQGSEA. V was pared by 8 bases and J by 1 base, with 11 bases between. The CDR3 runs to 12 residues.

In regard to this clonotype: The junction differs from germline at one of its ends, possibly a read error. In DNA, the CDR3 is TGTGCCAGCAGCCATGGGGACACGGAGCACTTC. Its protein product is CASSHGDTEHF. V is TRBV5-5 and J is TRBJ2-5; weak D call: TRBD1 (6 bases). This CDR3 has 11 amino acids. Germline V CDR1 and CDR2: SGHKS, YYEKEE (reference sequence).

V gene TRBV4-1 combines with J gene TRBJ2-5; 7 bases align to TRBD2. The CDR3 length is 16 residues. With 2 bases clipped from V and 1 base from J, the junction kept 7 bases outside the gene matches. Germline V lookup: CDR1 MGHRA, CDR2 YSYEKL. CDR3 bases: TGCGCCAGCAGCCAATGGGCGGGGGAAGCCCAAGAGACCCAGTACTTC. Protein sequence: CASSQWAGEAQETQYF.

V usage is TRBV19 and J usage is TRBJ1-5, with D uncertain. V gave up 1 base and J gave up 7 bases, with 5 bases separating them. Germline V CDR1 and CDR2: LNHDA, SQIVND (reference sequence). This CDR3 has 12 amino acids. CDR3: CASSIGSQPQHF. The CDR3 bases are TGTGCCAGTAGTATAGGGTCCCAGCCCCAGCATTTT.

This clonotype turned up a few times. The chain recombines TRBV9 with TRBJ2-1; D is perhaps TRBD2 (5 bases). The germline V and J ends were trimmed by 2 bases and 0 bases, with 12 bases remaining between them. The CDR3 has 16 residues. CDR1 SGDLS and CDR2 YYNGEE come from the germline V gene. The CDR3 region is CASSVLEDSSYNEQFF. The CDR3 coding sequence is TGTGCCAGCAGCGTCCTGGAGGATAGCTCCTACAATGAGCAGTTCTTC.

This clonotype was detected only once. This sequence joins TRBV29-1 and TRBJ2-1, with 7 bases aligning to TRBD2. Germline CDR1 and CDR2: SQVTM and ANQGSEA. Trimming removed 3 bases from V and 7 bases from J; junction bases left unmatched: 9. The CDR3 contains 14 residues. This CDR3 reads CSVDRGRAANEQFF. CDR3 in DNA: TGCAGCGTTGATCGGGGGAGGGCCGCGAATGAGCAGTTCTTC.

There are a few counts of this clonotype. The chain links TRBV7-9 to TRBJ2-2, with TRBD1 matching 7 bases. Trimming at V came to 5 bases and at J to 6 bases, leaving 6 bases not matched to a gene. Germline CDR1 is SEHNR and CDR2 is FQNEAQ (reference sequence). The CDR3 length is 14 residues. This CDR3 is CASSSRQGPGELFF. The CDR3 coding sequence is TGTGCCAGCAGCAGCAGACAGGGCCCCGGGGAGCTGTTTTTT.

This clonotype was seen at least ten times. J is TRBJ2-7 and V is TRBV20-1; a possible D gene is TRBD2 (5 bases). V gave up 6 bases and J gave up 6 bases, with 15 bases separating them. Looked up from germline, CDR1 is DFQATT and CDR2 is SNEGSKA (reference sequence). This CDR3 is 12 amino acids long. The DNA for the CDR3 is TGCAGTGCCGCCCGAGCCCGGGGCGAGCAGTACTTC. This sequence encodes CSAARARGEQYF.

Many counts were recorded for this clonotype. The V gene is TRBV11-1, the J gene TRBJ2-4, with 8 bases that match TRBD1. The CDR3 sequence is 14 residues long. Germline trimming cut 5 bases from V and 8 bases from J; bases unmatched to any gene: 8. CDR1 is SGHAT, CDR2 FQDESV, per germline (reference sequence). CDR3 coding DNA: TGTGCCAGCAGCCTCGCCAGGGGGCTCGACATTCAGTACTTC. Translated, it gives CASSLARGLDIQYF. Supplemented by reference TRBV11-1 and TRBJ2-4, the full variable domain reads EAEVAQSPRYKITEKSQAVAFWCDPISGHATLYWYRQILGQGPELLVQFQDESVVDDSQLPKDRFSAERLKGVDSTLKIQPAELGDSAMYLCASSLARGLDIQYFGAGTRLSVL.

The chain is built from TRBV27 and TRBJ2-5, with D perhaps matching TRBD1 (6 bases). The germline V and J ends were trimmed by 4 bases and 1 base, with 13 bases remaining between them. In germline, CDR1 is MNHEY, CDR2 SMNVEV (reference sequence). The CDR3 is 15 amino acids. As DNA, the CDR3 is TGTGCCAGCAGTTGGACAGAAACCTCCCAAGAGACCCAGTACTTC. Amino acids: CASSWTETSQETQYF.

In this sample, this clonotype turned up many times. The V and J genes are TRBV7-3 and TRBJ2-6; D ambiguous. CDR3 size: 14 residues. V gave up 2 bases and J gave up 2 bases, with 4 bases separating them. Germline CDR1 and CDR2: SGHTA and FQGTGA. The CDR3 loop reads CASSLGAGANVLTF. CDR3 coding DNA: TGTGCCAGCAGCTTAGGTGCTGGGGCCAACGTCCTGACTTTC.

The rearrangement joins TRBV12-3 or TRBV12-4 to TRBJ2-3; no reliable D call. The length of the CDR3 is 17 residues. V lost 1 base, J lost 4 bases, and 18 bases lay in between. This CDR3 reads CASSLVVVAISSDTQYF. The CDR3 DNA reads TGTGCCAGCAGTTTAGTAGTGGTTGCTATTAGTTCAGATACGCAGTATTTT.

The table lists this clonotype with a few counts. The chain has TRBV12-3 or TRBV12-4 and TRBJ2-7, with D unclear. The length of the CDR3 is 12 residues. Trimming shortened V by 3 bases and J by 4 bases, and 7 bases separated the two germline ends. The CDR3, as DNA: TGTGCCAGCAGTTTCCACTATTACGAGCAGTACTTC. Translated: CASSFHYYEQYF.

This clonotype was counted only a few times. The chain carries TRBV28 and TRBJ2-7, with a possible D match to TRBD2 (5 bases). Germline lookup yields CDR1 MDHEN and CDR2 SYDVKM. The CDR3 length is 14 residues. Trimming cost V 3 bases and J 2 bases, with 11 bases left between them. The CDR3 DNA reads as TGTGCCAGCAGTTTCTCGGACTCGGCCTACGAGCAGTACGTC. This encodes CASSFSDSAYEQYV.